This entry lists 13 T cell receptor beta chains sequenced from one sample in a study of early T cells in non-severe SARS-CoV-2 infection. TCRdb independently ran MiXCR on the 5' RACE reads; one entry per CDR3 protein. The data show tens of thousands of distinct CDR3 sequences, with 9.5% seen just once and 5.9% held by the top ten. The sample consisted of whole blood. These receptors came from an adult who was a healthcare worker with PCR-confirmed SARS-CoV-2 infection or an uninfected control (not recorded which).

This clonotype was observed a handful of times. The chain joins TRBV24-1 to TRBJ2-3; 7 bases line up with TRBD1. From germline, CDR1 is KGHDR and CDR2 SFDVKD. The CDR3 extends over 16 amino acids. After removal of 2 bases from V and 4 bases from J, the junction contained 8 bases not matched to a gene. CDR3 region: CATSDSRQGNADTQYF. The CDR3 nucleotides are TGTGCCACCAGTGATTCTCGACAGGGCAACGCAGATACGCAGTATTTT.

This clonotype was recorded at least ten times. The chain links TRBV29-1 to TRBJ2-7; 7 bases are a match to TRBD1. With V trimmed by 6 bases and J by 6 bases, 8 bases remained unmatched. Germline lookup yields CDR1 SQVTM and CDR2 ANQGSEA. The length of the CDR3 is 12 residues. CDR3 DNA sequence: TGCAGCGTCCGCCGACAGGGCCTCGAGCAGTACTTC. It encodes CSVRRQGLEQYF.

This clonotype has at least ten counts. The chain carries TRBV27 and TRBJ2-2, with 7 bases identical to TRBD2. The CDR3 has 16 residues. Germline loops: CDR1 MNHEY, CDR2 SMNVEV (reference sequence). The V gene end was trimmed by 7 bases and the J gene end by 1 base; junction bases not matched to a gene: 9. The CDR3 reads CASIFPPGGNTGELFF. CDR3 in DNA: TGTGCCAGCATTTTTCCTCCGGGGGGGAACACCGGGGAGCTGTTTTTT.

The table lists this clonotype with many counts. The chain is built from TRBV21-1 and TRBJ2-6; the table gives TRBD1 as D, unverified against the DNA. TRBV21-1 is noted as a pseudogene. This CDR3 region has 22 residues. DNA of the CDR3: TGTGCCAGCAGCAAAGTTTACAGGGGGCCGATCTGGGAGGAGGCTGGGGCCAACGTCCTGACTTTC. It translates to CASSKVYRGPIWEEAGANVLTF.

The chain is built from TRBV7-9 and TRBJ2-7; 9 bases line up with TRBD1. There are 15 residues in the CDR3. Trimming took 5 bases from V and 3 from J; bases not matched to a gene: 8. CDR1 is SEHNR, CDR2 FQNEAQ, per germline (reference sequence). CDR3 residues: CASSVGQGEIYEQYF. The CDR3 bases are TGTGCCAGCAGCGTGGGACAGGGAGAGATCTACGAGCAGTACTTC.

This clonotype has at least ten counts. V usage is TRBV7-2 and J usage is TRBJ2-7, with TRBD2 matching 13 bases. This CDR3 is 20 amino acids long. Losses at the gene ends were 5 bases for V and 3 bases for J; bases not matched to a gene: 19. The V gene's germline CDR1 is SGHTA and CDR2 FQGNSA. CDR3 protein: CASSPKLAGGPRSPFYEQYF. The CDR3 region has the DNA TGTGCCAGCAGCCCAAAACTAGCGGGAGGGCCACGTTCACCTTTCTACGAGCAGTACTTC.

The chain combines TRBV7-9 with TRBJ2-2; a possible D gene is TRBD2 (6 bases). V gave up 5 bases and J gave up 3 bases, with 13 bases separating them. The CDR3 loop spans 15 amino acids. Germline CDR1 reads SEHNR; CDR2 reads FQNEAQ (reference sequence). The DNA of the CDR3 is TGTGCCAGCAGCAGCTCGCAGCGGGACACCGGGGAGCTGTTTTTT. The encoded protein is CASSSSQRDTGELFF.

The sample holds many counts of this clonotype. The V gene is TRBV20-1, the J gene TRBJ1-1; D is ambiguous. The V and J ends lost 3 bases and 4 bases respectively, with 6 bases between them. Looked up from germline, CDR1 is DFQATT and CDR2 is SNEGSKA (reference sequence). The CDR3 extends over 11 amino acids. The CDR3 coding sequence is TGCAGTGCTAGTCGTCGCACTGAAGCTTTCTTT. Translating it yields CSASRRTEAFF.

The gene calls are TRBV19 and TRBJ2-1; D not certain. The CDR3 is 14 residues long. Germline assignment: CDR1 LNHDA and CDR2 SQIVND (reference sequence). Trimming removed 8 bases at V and 0 bases at J, with 11 bases between. CDR3 sequence: CASQQYLSYNEQFF. CDR3 DNA sequence: TGTGCCAGTCAGCAGTATCTCTCCTACAATGAGCAGTTCTTC.

The rearrangement joins TRBV5-1 to TRBJ2-1; TRBD2 aligns across 7 bases. The CDR3 extends over 16 amino acids. Germline lookup yields CDR1 SGHRS and CDR2 YFSETQ. J was trimmed by 5 bases and V by 4 bases; bases with no gene match: 12. The CDR3 region is CASSRAPGLFNNEQFF. CDR3 DNA sequence: TGCGCCAGCAGCCGGGCACCGGGACTATTCAACAATGAGCAGTTCTTC.

This clonotype was picked up many times. V is TRBV27 and J is TRBJ2-3, with D unclear. The CDR3 length is 15 residues. V was clipped by 3 bases and J by 1 base, with 11 bases between them. Germline V gene data show CDR1 as MNHEY and CDR2 as SMNVEV (reference sequence). CDR3 in amino acids: CASSFSGMGTDTQYF. The CDR3, as DNA: TGTGCCAGCAGTTTCTCTGGGATGGGCACAGATACGCAGTATTTT.

This clonotype was observed a single time. The chain employs TRBV5-1 and TRBJ2-3, with D possibly being TRBD2 (5 bases). Trimming took 3 bases from V and 12 from J, leaving 17 bases between them. CDR1 is SGHRS and CDR2 is YFSETQ in the germline V gene. The CDR3 consists of 13 residues. CDR3 sequence reads: CASSSGRDDLQYF. In nucleotides, the CDR3 is TGCGCCAGCAGCTCGGGGAGAGATGACTTACAGTATTTT.

This clonotype was counted only a few times. This rearrangement joins TRBV28 to TRBJ2-2; tentative D call: TRBD2 (5 bases). The CDR3 covers 15 residues. V was clipped by 4 bases and J by 1 base, with 10 bases between them. Germline assignment: CDR1 MDHEN and CDR2 SYDVKM. Written as DNA, the CDR3 is TGTGCCAGCAGTTCCGACTATCGGAACACCGGGGAGCTGTTTTTT. Its translation: CASSSDYRNTGELFF.